This TCR beta chain appears in the sequencing data of a study of blood T cell repertoires in COVID-19. Study-wide background: Acute-phase and convalescent COVID-19 samples originated in the United States, Italy and Spain.

In the authors' methods: Amplifying reference gene primers gave estimates of nucleated cell counts. Assay: immunoSEQ multiplex PCR; the TCRdb copy retains only in-frame clones and omits some. V and J calls plus clone size are reproduced from that table; the DNA served to infer D and trimming. In the table there are about 260,000 clones, around 89% of which are singletons. CDR1 is SGDLS and CDR2 is YYNGEE in the germline V gene. J gave up 6 bases and V 0 bases, and 4 bases lay outside the gene matches. This CDR3 region has 14 residues. Sequences were obtained from peripheral blood. The sequence came from a woman aged 40-49 years with acute or convalescent COVID-19. The chain recombines TRBV9 with TRBJ1-2; the match to TRBD1 covers 8 bases. CDR3 coding DNA: TGTGCCAGCAGCGTAGGGGCAGGGGGCGATGGCTACACCTTC. Protein sequence: CASSVGAGGDGYTF.